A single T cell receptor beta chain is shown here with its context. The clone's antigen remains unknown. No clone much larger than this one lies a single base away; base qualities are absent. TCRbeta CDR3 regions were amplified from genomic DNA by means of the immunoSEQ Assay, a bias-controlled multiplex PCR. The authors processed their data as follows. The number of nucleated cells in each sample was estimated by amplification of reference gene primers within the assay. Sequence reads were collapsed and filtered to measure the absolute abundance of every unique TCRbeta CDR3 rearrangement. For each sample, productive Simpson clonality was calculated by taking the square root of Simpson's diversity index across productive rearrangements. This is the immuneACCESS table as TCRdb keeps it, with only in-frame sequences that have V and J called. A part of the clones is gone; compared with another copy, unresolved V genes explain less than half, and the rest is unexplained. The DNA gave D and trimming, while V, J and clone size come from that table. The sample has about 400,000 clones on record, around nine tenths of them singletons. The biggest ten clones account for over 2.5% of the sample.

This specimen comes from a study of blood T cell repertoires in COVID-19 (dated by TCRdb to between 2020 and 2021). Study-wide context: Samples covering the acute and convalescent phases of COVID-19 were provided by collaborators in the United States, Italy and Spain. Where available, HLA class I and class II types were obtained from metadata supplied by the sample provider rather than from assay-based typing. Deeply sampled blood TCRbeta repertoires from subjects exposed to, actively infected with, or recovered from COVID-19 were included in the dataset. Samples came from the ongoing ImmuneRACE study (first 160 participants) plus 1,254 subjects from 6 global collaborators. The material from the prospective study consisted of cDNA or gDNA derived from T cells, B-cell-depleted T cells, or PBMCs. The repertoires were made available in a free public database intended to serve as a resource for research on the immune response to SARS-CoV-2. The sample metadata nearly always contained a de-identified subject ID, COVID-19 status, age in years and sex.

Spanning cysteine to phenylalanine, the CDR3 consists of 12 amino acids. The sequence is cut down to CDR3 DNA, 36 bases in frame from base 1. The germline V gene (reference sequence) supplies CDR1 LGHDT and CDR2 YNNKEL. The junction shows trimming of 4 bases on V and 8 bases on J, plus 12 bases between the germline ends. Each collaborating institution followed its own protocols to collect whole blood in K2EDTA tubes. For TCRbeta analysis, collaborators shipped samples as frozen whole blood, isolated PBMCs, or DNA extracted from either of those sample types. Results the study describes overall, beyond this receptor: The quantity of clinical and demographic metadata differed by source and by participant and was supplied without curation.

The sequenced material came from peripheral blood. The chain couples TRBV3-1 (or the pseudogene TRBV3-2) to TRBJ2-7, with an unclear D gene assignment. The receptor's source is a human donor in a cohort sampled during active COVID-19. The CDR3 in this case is CASSLQLNKQYF. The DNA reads TGTGCCAGCAGCCTCCAACTTAATAAGCAGTACTTC.